This T cell receptor (beta chain) appears in the sequencing data of a study of type 1 regulatory T cells. Whole-study context: T-allo10 is a Tr1-enriched, alloantigen-specific CD4 T cell product made in vitro.

Germline trimming cut 2 bases from V and 7 bases from J; bases unmatched to any gene: 11. The CDR3 contains 17 residues. Concerning this clonotype itself: Its antigen is unidentified.

Graft donor-derived T-allo10 cells were described as host-alloantigen-specific, anergic, and alloantigen-specifically suppressive. TCRdb re-called the reads with MiXCR, one entry per CDR3 protein. The sample has roughly 67,000 distinct CDR3 sequences; about three fifths are singletons. The receptor was isolated from a human donor in good health. The rearrangement links TRBV12-3 or TRBV12-4 to TRBJ1-6; TRBD1 agrees at 7 bases. The sample comprised cultured T cells, either the whole culture or a sorted T cell fraction (not recorded which). Subset defined: Tr1-enriched cell product generated in vitro against host alloantigens. The CDR3 region has the DNA TGTGCCAGCAGTTTATTAGGAGGGGGACAGAGGAATTCACCCCTCCACTTT. Translating it yields CASSLLGGGQRNSPLHF.